These 18 T cell receptor beta chains came from one sample sequenced in a study of coeliac disease. Method: immunoSEQ multiplex PCR; TCRdb's copy keeps in-frame clones and lacks some. The profile shows about 5,300 clones, about 54% of them singletons. The sequenced material came from intraepithelial lymphocytes from the gut. Every receptor here comes from a woman in her 30s with active celiac disease.

This clone has just a few counts. The chain joins TRBV2 to TRBJ2-2; 9 bases are a match to TRBD1. Germline CDR1 SNHLY, CDR2 FYNNEI. V trimming: 4 bases; J trimming: 5 bases; junction bases outside the gene matches: 5. The length of the CDR3 is 15 residues. CDR3 sequence (DNA): TGTGCCAGCAGTGGGGGACAGGGTGGGACCGGGGAGCTGTTTTTT. It yields the protein CASSGGQGGTGELFF.

The gene calls are TRBV11-3 and TRBJ2-1, with 10 bases fitting TRBD1. Germline CDR1 and CDR2: SGHNT and YENEEA. This CDR3 is built from 17 residues. V shed 5 bases, J shed 2 bases, and the junction held 9 bases outside the gene matches. The CDR3 DNA sequence: TGTGCCAGCAGCCTCGGGACAGGGGCCATGACCTACAATGAGCAGTTCTTC. It encodes CASSLGTGAMTYNEQFF. Full variable domain (outside the CDR3, taken from reference TRBV11-3 and TRBJ2-1): EAGVVQSPRYKIIEKKQPVAFWCNPISGHNTLYWYLQNLGQGPELLIRYENEEAVDDSQLPKDRFSAERLKGVDSTLKIQPAELGDSAVYLCASSLGTGAMTYNEQFFGPGTRLTVL.

The chain employs TRBV5-1 and TRBJ1-3, with D possibly TRBD1 on 6 matching bases. CDR1 and CDR2 (germline): SGHRS, YFSETQ. This CDR3 has 15 residues. V lost 5 bases and J 2 bases, leaving 14 bases between the germline ends. CDR3 sequence: CASSFTGWTGNTIYF. DNA of the CDR3: TGCGCCAGCAGTTTCACAGGGTGGACTGGAAACACCATATATTTT.

By share, this clone ranks as medium-sized. Other DNA sequences in this specimen translate into the identical CDR3. The CDR3 nucleotides read TGTGCCAGCAGTTTAGGAACAGGAGATCAGCCCCAGCATTTT. Protein sequence: CASSLGTGDQPQHF. This sequence joins TRBV28 and TRBJ1-5; TRBD1 might be the D (5 bases). Germline V lookup: CDR1 MDHEN, CDR2 SYDVKM. There are 14 residues in the CDR3. Trimming left V 2 bases short and J 5 bases short, with 10 bases between.

This rearrangement joins TRBV6-5 to TRBJ1-1; no firm D call. Trimming cost V 6 bases and J 0 bases, with 11 bases left between them. This CDR3 region has 14 residues. The germline gives CDR1 MNHEY, CDR2 SVGAGI. CDR3 sequence: CASRPSLMNTEAFF. The DNA of the CDR3 is TGTGCCAGCAGACCGAGCCTCATGAACACTGAAGCTTTCTTT.

By sample fraction, this clone is medium-sized. The chain couples TRBV7-9 to TRBJ2-7; D is unresolved. CDR3 length: 13 amino acids. The V end was cut by 7 bases, the J end by 0 bases, with 10 bases between. Germline V gives CDR1 SEHNR, CDR2 FQNEAQ (reference sequence). The CDR3 region has the DNA TGTGCCAGCATTCCCGTATACTCCTACGAGCAGTACTTC. Its protein product is CASIPVYSYEQYF.

This clone is medium-sized by share. The J gene is TRBJ1-6, the V gene TRBV4-1; unclear D gene. V gave up 1 base and J gave up 10 bases, with 8 bases separating them. The V gene's germline CDR1 is MGHRA and CDR2 YSYEKL. CDR3 length: 13 amino acids. This CDR3 reads CASSQVVLSPLHF. CDR3 DNA: TGCGCCAGCAGCCAAGTAGTATTGTCACCCCTCCACTTT.

The table lists this clone with a few counts. The V gene is TRBV25-1, the J gene TRBJ1-5; D is unclear. This CDR3 has 17 amino acids. The V gene's germline CDR1 is MGHDK and CDR2 SYGVNS. V lost 7 bases, J lost 7 bases, and 26 bases lay in between. CDR3 in amino acids: CASIIGPGLNGRQPQHF. As DNA, the CDR3 is TGTGCCAGCATTATAGGTCCGGGTCTCAACGGGAGGCAGCCCCAGCATTTT. Together with reference TRBV25-1 and TRBJ1-5, the CDR3 gives the full variable domain: EADIYQTPRYLVIGTGKKITLECSQTMGHDKMYWYQQDPGMELHLIHYSYGVNSTEKGDLSSESTVSRIRTEHFPLTLESARPSHTSQYLCASIIGPGLNGRQPQHFGDGTRLSIL.

On this clone itself: A junction end diverges from the germline sequence, so it may reflect a read error. The chain combines TRBV7-9 with TRBJ1-1; no firm D call. This CDR3 region has 13 residues. Looked up from germline, CDR1 is SEHNR and CDR2 is FQNEAQ (reference sequence). The CDR3 DNA follows: TGTGCCAGCAGCTTAATCGGTGTCGCTGAAGCTTCCTTT. Translated: CASSLIGVAEASF.

The chain uses TRBV6-1 and TRBJ2-3; 8 bases match TRBD2. The germline CDR1 and CDR2 sequences are MNHNS and SASEGT. CDR3 length equals 14 residues. The V gene end was trimmed by 2 bases and the J gene end by 4 bases; junction bases not matched to a gene: 2. The CDR3 here is CASSELAGPDTQYF. The CDR3 DNA sequence: TGTGCCAGCAGTGAATTAGCGGGGCCAGATACGCAGTATTTT.

The chain recombines TRBV5-6 with TRBJ1-2; maybe TRBD1 (5 bases). This CDR3 is 16 amino acids long. Trimming shortened V by 0 bases and J by 6 bases, and 18 bases separated the two germline ends. The germline V gene encodes CDR1 SGHDT and CDR2 YYEEEE. The CDR3 sequence is CASSLGQPVILDGYTF. DNA for the CDR3: TGTGCCAGCAGCTTGGGACAGCCAGTTATCCTAGATGGCTACACCTTC.

Here the CDR3 reads CATSRRQGRDEQYF. The CDR3 DNA sequence: TGTGCCACCAGCAGAAGACAGGGGCGAGACGAGCAGTACTTC. The chain combines TRBV15 with TRBJ2-7, with 8 positions matching TRBD1. The length of the CDR3 is 14 residues. After removal of 2 bases from V and 5 bases from J, the junction contained 5 bases not matched to a gene. Germline V CDR1 and CDR2: LNHNV, YYDKDF (reference sequence).

This chain joins TRBV7-9 and TRBJ1-3, with 8 bases identical to TRBD1. CDR1 and CDR2 (germline): SEHNR, FQNEAQ (reference sequence). The CDR3 contains 15 residues. The V and J ends lost 5 bases and 1 base, in that order; junction bases with no gene match: 4. The DNA of the CDR3 is TGTGCCAGCAGCCCGGGGACAGGTTCTGGAAACACCATATATTTT. Residues: CASSPGTGSGNTIYF.

The chain combines TRBV7-2 with TRBJ2-1; possible D gene TRBD1, 5 bases. Germline V lookup: CDR1 SGHTA, CDR2 FQGNSA. Trimming took 5 bases from V and 5 from J, leaving 10 bases between them. This CDR3 has 13 amino acids. For the CDR3, the DNA is TGTGCCAGCAGCCTCGGACAAAACAATGAGCAGTTCTTC. As protein: CASSLGQNNEQFF. Complete variable domain (other parts from reference TRBV7-2 and TRBJ2-1): GAGVSQSPSNKVTEKGKDVELRCDPISGHTALYWYRQSLGQGLEFLIYFQGNSAPDKSGLPSDRFSAERTGGSVSTLTIQRTQQEDSAVYLCASSLGQNNEQFFGPGTRLTVL.

The V and J genes are TRBV5-1 and TRBJ2-6; no definite D call. The V gene's germline CDR1 is SGHRS and CDR2 YFSETQ. The CDR3 spans 17 residues. Trimming took 0 bases from V and 0 from J, leaving 10 bases between them. The CDR3 coding sequence is TGCGCCAGCAGCTTGGCGGCGGATTCCTCTGGGGCCAACGTCCTGACTTTC. Translation: CASSLAADSSGANVLTF.

V gene TRBV5-1 combines with J gene TRBJ2-1, with 8 bases lining up with TRBD1. The trim removed 2 bases at V and 0 bases at J, leaving 4 bases unmatched. The CDR3 is 16 residues long. Per germline, CDR1 SGHRS and CDR2 YFSETQ. Written as DNA, the CDR3 is TGCGCCAGCAGCTTCGCCGGGACAGGCTCCTACAATGAGCAGTTCTTC. Residues: CASSFAGTGSYNEQFF.

This clone appeared a few times. V gene TRBV4-1 combines with J gene TRBJ2-7; a possible D gene is TRBD2 (5 bases). The germline gives CDR1 MGHRA, CDR2 YSYEKL. The V and J ends lost 1 base and 2 bases respectively, with 12 bases between them. The length of the CDR3 is 15 residues. Here the CDR3 DNA reads TGCGCCAGCAGCCAAGTTGCTCTCGGGGCCTACGAGCAGTACTTC. Translating gives CASSQVALGAYEQYF.

Only one count was recorded for this clone. The chain combines TRBV7-8 with TRBJ1-3, with D perhaps matching TRBD1 (5 bases). CDR1 and CDR2 (germline): SGHVS, FQNEAQ. The V gene lost 2 bases and the J gene lost 0 bases, with 11 bases spanning the gap. This CDR3 region has 16 residues. The CDR3 region is CASSLLGRNSGNTIYF. CDR3 nucleotides: TGTGCCAGCAGCTTACTGGGGCGAAACTCTGGAAACACCATATATTTT.